The rows below give T cell receptor beta chains drawn from one sample of a study of radiation and T cells in renal cell carcinoma. The repertoire was sequenced with immunoSEQ multiplex PCR; TCRdb's copy has only in-frame clones and lacks some. The sample lists more than 95,000 clones, roughly four fifths seen once, with under 4% in the top ten. This material consisted of blood, taken from a patient whose treatment included radiotherapy and nephrectomy. These TCRs come from a woman in her sixties with renal cell carcinoma. The CDR3 runs from the conserved cysteine through the conserved F or W. D genes are given only for firm matches. For some rows the clone size is stated as once, few or many, or as a class when expanded; others skip it.

clone_size j_call d_call cdr3_length v_call cdr3_aa cdr3_nt
few TRBJ1-1 TRBD1 16 TRBV4-1 CASSQDIGTDNTEAFF TGCGCCAGCAGCCAAGATATCGGGACAGATAACACTGAAGCTTTCTTT
NA TRBJ2-7 NA 14 TRBV30 CAWKLPGQPSKQYF TGTGCCTGGAAGCTCCCCGGACAACCTTCCAAGCAGTACTTC
NA TRBJ1-1 NA 16 TRBV7-9 CASSLAYSGLLPEAFF TGTGCCAGCAGCTTAGCCTACTCGGGACTTCTGCCTGAAGCTTTCTTT
NA TRBJ1-2 NA 15 TRBV28 CASSFYENRLYGYTF TGTGCCAGCAGTTTCTATGAGAACAGGCTCTATGGCTACACCTTC
NA TRBJ2-7 NA 13 TRBV18 CASSPPALHEQYF TGTGCCAGCTCACCCCCGGCTCTCCACGAGCAGTACTTC
NA TRBJ1-3 TRBD1 18 TRBV19 CASSRKTGQASSGNTIYF TGTGCCAGTAGTCGGAAGACCGGACAGGCCAGCTCTGGAAACACCATATATTTT
NA TRBJ2-7 TRBD2 14 TRBV7-3 CASSSAGGPSEQYF TGTGCCAGCAGCTCAGCGGGAGGGCCCAGCGAGCAGTACTTC
NA TRBJ2-7 TRBD2 17 TRBV13 CASSSTVPAGVSYEQYF TGTGCCAGCAGCTCAACCGTCCCAGCGGGGGTATCCTACGAGCAGTACTTC
NA TRBJ1-1 NA 16 TRBV11-3 CASSLGLGRGRTEAFF TGTGCCAGCAGCTTAGGGTTGGGCAGGGGACGCACTGAAGCTTTCTTT
NA TRBJ2-1 TRBD2 15 TRBV10-2 CASSESGGAYNEQFF TGCGCCAGCAGTGAGAGCGGGGGGGCCTACAATGAGCAGTTCTTC
NA TRBJ2-1 TRBD2 15 TRBV7-2 CASSHETSGRAGQFF TGTGCCAGCAGCCACGAGACTAGCGGGAGGGCCGGGCAGTTCTTC
NA TRBJ2-7 NA 12 TRBV19 CAASSGWGEQYF TGTGCCGCCTCCTCCGGATGGGGCGAGCAGTACTTC
NA TRBJ1-2 NA 13 TRBV11-2 CASSSSGNYGYTF TGTGCCAGCAGCTCGAGTGGTAACTATGGCTACACCTTC
once TRBJ1-1 NA 15 TRBV7-6 CASSPRGDMNTEAFF TGTGCCAGCAGCCCCCGGGGGGACATGAACACTGAAGCTTTCTTT
NA TRBJ2-2 NA 13 TRBV6-4 CASSRENTGELFF TGTGCCAGCAGTCGGGAGAACACCGGGGAGCTGTTTTTT
NA TRBJ1-2 NA 15 TRBV10-3 CAISESKTPVHGYTF TGTGCCATCAGTGAGTCGAAGACACCCGTCCATGGCTACACCTTC
NA TRBJ1-2 NA 11 TRBV6-4 CASRNSGSYTF TGTGCCAGCAGAAATTCCGGGAGCTACACCTTC
few TRBJ2-1 TRBD2 15 TRBV27 CASSYPGLANNEQFF TGTGCCAGCAGTTACCCGGGACTAGCGAACAATGAGCAGTTCTTC
NA TRBJ1-4 TRBD1 16 TRBV19 CASSTNTRQGGEKLFF TGTGCCAGTAGTACAAATACGCGACAGGGAGGAGAAAAACTGTTTTTT
NA TRBJ1-5 NA 18 TRBV28 CASSTRWTNLATNQPQHF TGTGCCAGCAGCACGAGGTGGACGAATTTGGCTACCAATCAGCCCCAGCATTTT
NA TRBJ2-7 NA 15 TRBV28 CASSSGFLSSYEQYF TGTGCCAGCAGTTCAGGGTTCCTCAGCTCCTACGAGCAGTACTTC
NA TRBJ1-2 NA 14 TRBV19 CASTRNRDPYGYTF TGTGCCAGTACTCGGAACAGGGACCCCTATGGCTACACCTTC
NA TRBJ1-2 NA 14 TRBV19 CASSLRDTYYGYTF TGTGCCAGTAGTCTCCGGGACACCTACTATGGCTACACCTTC
once TRBJ2-3 NA 14 TRBV5-4 CASSFGRRTDTQYF TGTGCCAGCAGCTTTGGGCGCCGCACAGATACGCAGTATTTT
NA TRBJ1-5 NA 15 TRBV27 CASSLWGSGNQPQHF TGTGCCAGCAGTTTATGGGGGTCCGGGAATCAGCCCCAGCATTTT
few TRBJ1-1 NA 9 TRBV20-1 CSVGVEAFF TGCAGTGTAGGGGTTGAAGCTTTCTTT
once TRBJ2-7 NA 15 TRBV6-5 CASSYSGGLTYEQYF TGTGCCAGCAGTTATTCCGGAGGACTTACCTACGAGCAGTACTTC
NA TRBJ1-6 NA 10 TRBV19 CASGGSPLHF TGTGCCAGTGGGGGATCACCCCTCCACTTT
NA TRBJ2-5 NA 15 TRBV5-1 CASSSVPGVVETQYF TGCGCCAGCAGCTCAGTCCCAGGGGTGGTAGAGACCCAGTACTTC
NA TRBJ1-5 NA 15 TRBV9 CASSATGQYNQPQHF TGTGCCAGCAGCGCTACCGGGCAGTACAATCAGCCCCAGCATTTT
NA TRBJ2-3 TRBD2 14 TRBV7-9 CASSSLAAPDTQYF TGTGCCAGCAGCTCCCTAGCGGCCCCAGATACGCAGTATTTT
NA TRBJ1-2 NA 14 TRBV4-1 CASSHTTGVAGYTF TGCGCCAGCAGCCACACTACGGGGGTCGCCGGCTACACCTTC
NA TRBJ2-5 TRBD2 15 TRBV19 CASSDGSGAQETQYF TGTGCCAGTAGTGACGGGAGCGGGGCCCAAGAGACCCAGTACTTC
NA TRBJ2-1 NA 13 TRBV9 CASSVRQYNEQFF TGTGCCAGCAGCGTCAGACAGTACAATGAGCAGTTCTTC
NA TRBJ1-5 NA 17 TRBV7-8 CASSSTGGGRSNQPQHF TGTGCCAGCAGCTCTACCGGGGGGGGGCGAAGCAATCAGCCCCAGCATTTT
few TRBJ2-7 TRBD2 16 TRBV19 CASSPRGLAGPYEQYF TGTGCCAGTAGTCCGAGGGGACTAGCGGGCCCCTACGAGCAGTACTTC
once TRBJ1-2 TRBD1 14 TRBV6-6 CASNPGQFYYGYTF TGTGCCAGCAACCCGGGACAGTTTTACTATGGCTACACCTTC
NA TRBJ2-7 TRBD2 13 TRBV6-6 CASTESGAREQYF TGTGCCAGCACGGAAAGCGGGGCTCGCGAGCAGTACTTC
NA TRBJ1-4 NA 14 TRBV28 CASSRGGKDEKLFF TGTGCCAGCAGTCGGGGGGGTAAGGATGAAAAACTGTTTTTT
NA TRBJ2-5 NA 14 TRBV6-5 CASSYGPAEETQYF TGTGCCAGCAGTTACGGCCCTGCAGAAGAGACCCAGTACTTC
NA TRBJ2-1 TRBD2 12 TRBV7-9 CASSASGNEQFF TGTGCCAGCAGCGCTAGCGGGAATGAGCAGTTCTTC
NA TRBJ2-2 NA 13 TRBV7-7 CASSPGGTGELFF TGTGCTAGCAGCCCCGGGGGCACCGGGGAGCTGTTTTTT